This is a list of T cell receptor beta chains from one sample in a study of OX40 agonist ivuxolimab in advanced cancers. Using immunoSEQ multiplex PCR, the repertoire was profiled, and TCRdb retains in-frame clones only, with some absent. The table has some 87,000 clones, 90% seen once. The source was CD4+ or CD8+ T cells sorted from blood, collected in a trial of the OX40 agonist ivuxolimab. The receptor source for this set is an adult with an advanced solid tumor such as melanoma, head and neck, liver or kidney cancer. Both conserved end residues are part of each CDR3. The D gene is left open where the match is weak. Expanded clones are given a class, and other clones once, few, many or no size at all.

TRBV19,NA,NA,TRBJ1-4,CASSISAATNEKLFF,TGTGCCAGTAGTATTTCTGCGGCAACTAATGAAAAACTGTTTTTT
TRBV2,NA,NA,TRBJ1-5,CASSADRSSGQPQHF,TGTGCCAGCAGTGCTGACAGGTCCAGCGGGCAGCCCCAGCATTTT
TRBV7-2,NA,NA,TRBJ2-1,CASSLGRDLSSYNEQFF,TGTGCCAGCAGCTTAGGACGGGATCTCAGCTCCTACAATGAGCAGTTCTTC
TRBV6-1,TRBD1,NA,TRBJ2-2,CASSVRQGADTGELFF,TGTGCCAGCAGTGTCCGACAGGGGGCGGACACCGGGGAGCTGTTTTTT
TRBV30,NA,NA,TRBJ2-5,CAWSVRLGGGETQYF,TGTGCCTGGAGTGTCCGCCTCGGTGGGGGAGAGACCCAGTACTTC
TRBV30,NA,NA,TRBJ2-3,CAWAEDYRSLDTQYF,TGTGCCTGGGCGGAGGACTACCGATCATTGGATACGCAGTATTTT
TRBV12-5,NA,NA,TRBJ1-1,CASAIRQVEAFF,TGTGCTAGTGCAATCCGACAGGTCGAAGCTTTCTTT
TRBV2,TRBD1,NA,TRBJ1-4,CASSRGLGEKLFF,TGTGCCAGCAGTAGGGGGCTGGGGGAAAAACTGTTTTTT
TRBV7-9,TRBD1,NA,TRBJ2-4,CASSSRTGGDIQYF,TGTGCCAGCAGCTCAAGGACAGGGGGCGACATTCAGTACTTC
TRBV15,NA,NA,TRBJ1-2,CATSRDLWAATQGYTF,TGTGCCACCAGCAGAGATCTTTGGGCGGCTACTCAGGGCTACACCTTC
TRBV11-2,NA,NA,TRBJ1-2,CASSLGGAYGYTF,TGTGCCAGCAGCTTAGGAGGGGCCTATGGCTACACCTTC
TRBV11-1,TRBD2,NA,TRBJ2-3,CASSYSGMSTDTQYF,TGTGCCAGCAGTTATAGCGGGATGAGCACAGATACGCAGTATTTT
TRBV28,NA,once,TRBJ2-7,CASSPGDTEGEQYF,TGTGCCAGCAGTCCAGGGGACACCGAGGGCGAGCAGTACTTC
TRBV6-6,NA,NA,TRBJ2-5,CASSYKPETQYF,TGTGCCAGCAGTTACAAGCCGGAGACCCAGTACTTC
TRBV19,NA,few,TRBJ1-5,CASSMVGNQPQHF,TGTGCCAGTAGTATGGTAGGAAATCAGCCCCAGCATTTT
TRBV28,NA,NA,TRBJ2-2,CASCIPGWTVNTGELFF,TGTGCCAGCTGCATCCCAGGGTGGACTGTGAACACCGGGGAGCTGTTTTTT
TRBV11-3,NA,once,TRBJ1-2,CASSQGRLSNYGYTF,TGTGCCAGCAGCCAGGGCCGTCTTTCTAACTATGGCTACACCTTC
TRBV7-3,NA,NA,TRBJ2-3,CASSSGPTTDTQYF,TGTGCCAGCAGCTCGGGGCCAACCACAGATACGCAGTATTTT
TRBV4-2,NA,NA,TRBJ2-1,CASSQGAIRNEQFF,TGTGCCAGCAGCCAGGGGGCGATAAGGAATGAGCAGTTCTTC
TRBV5-1,NA,once,TRBJ2-3,CASSLGWGALDTDTQYF,TGCGCCAGCAGCTTGGGTTGGGGTGCACTCGACACAGATACGCAGTATTTT
TRBV7-3,TRBD2,NA,TRBJ2-7,CASSPLAGPYEQYF,TGTGCCAGCAGCCCCTTAGCGGGGCCTTACGAGCAGTACTTC
TRBV7-6,TRBD1,once,TRBJ2-5,CASSSETGAMGETQYF,TGTGCCAGCAGCTCCGAGACAGGGGCGATGGGTGAGACCCAGTACTTC
TRBV2,NA,NA,TRBJ1-1,CASRIRQNTEAFF,TGTGCCAGCAGGATACGGCAGAACACTGAAGCTTTCTTT
TRBV19,NA,NA,TRBJ1-1,CANSRQVTEAFF,TGTGCCAACAGTAGGCAGGTAACTGAAGCTTTCTTT
TRBV9,NA,once,TRBJ1-2,CASSQARSYGYTF,TGTGCCAGCTCTCAAGCGAGATCCTATGGCTACACCTTC
TRBV5-1,NA,NA,TRBJ2-3,CASSPTKAGSTDTQYF,TGCGCCAGCAGCCCTACGAAAGCGGGCAGCACAGATACGCAGTATTTT
TRBV28,NA,NA,TRBJ1-5,CASSLLRLRGPRKHQPQHF,TGTGCCAGCAGTTTATTGAGACTGAGGGGCCCTCGTAAGCATCAGCCCCAGCATTTT
TRBV28,NA,NA,TRBJ2-7,CASSPPGFSHEQYF,TGTGCCAGCAGCCCCCCAGGGTTCTCTCACGAGCAGTACTTC
TRBV11-3,NA,NA,TRBJ1-2,CASTLKEPKVYGYTF,TGTGCCAGCACCTTAAAAGAACCGAAGGTCTATGGCTACACCTTC
TRBV16,NA,once,TRBJ2-7,CASSRGATTGPSSYEQYF,TGTGCCAGCAGCCGGGGGGCTACAACAGGGCCCAGCTCCTACGAGCAGTACTTC
TRBV19,NA,NA,TRBJ2-1,CASSRGSDYNEQFF,TGTGCCAGTAGTAGGGGTAGCGACTACAATGAGCAGTTCTTC
TRBV30,NA,NA,TRBJ1-5,CAWSDSNQPQHF,TGTGCCTGGAGTGATAGCAATCAGCCCCAGCATTTT